One and the same sample provided the 20 T cell receptor beta chains below, sequenced in a study of blood T cell repertoires in COVID-19. The table came from immunoSEQ multiplex PCR; TCRdb's copy has only in-frame clones and leaves some out. The sample yields about 120,000 clones, less than 90% seen once. The specimen sequenced was peripheral blood. The receptors stem from a man older than 75 with acute or convalescent COVID-19.

The genes are TRBV6-1 and TRBJ2-5; 9 bases match TRBD1. The CDR3 is 17 amino acids. Germline assignment: CDR1 MNHNS and CDR2 SASEGT. V gave up 0 bases and J gave up 4 bases; unmatched junction bases: 9. The CDR3 region has the DNA TGTGCCAGCAGTGAAGCATTCACGGGGACAGGGCGAGAGACCCAGTACTTC. Encoded protein: CASSEAFTGTGRETQYF.

This sequence joins TRBV30 and TRBJ1-4, with TRBD1 matching over 9 bases. Per germline, CDR1 GTSNPN and CDR2 SVGIG (reference sequence). The CDR3 runs to 14 residues. V gave up 2 bases and J gave up 5 bases; unmatched junction bases: 3. DNA for the CDR3: TGTGCCTGGAGTATTGGGACAGGGAATGAAAAACTGTTTTTT. Translating gives CAWSIGTGNEKLFF.

V is TRBV5-8 and J is TRBJ1-4, with a possible D match to TRBD1 (6 bases). Deletions cut 0 bases from V and 0 bases from J, with 9 bases between. Germline V gene lookup returns CDR1 SGHTS and CDR2 YDEGEE. The CDR3 covers 16 residues. The CDR3 nucleotides read TGTGCCAGCAGCTTGGGGGACACCGCAACTAATGAAAAACTGTTTTTT. Protein sequence: CASSLGDTATNEKLFF.

The sample holds one count of this clone. The chain is built from TRBV5-4 and TRBJ2-7; D call uncertain. The CDR3 runs to 13 residues. Trimming cost V 0 bases and J 2 bases, with 6 bases left between them. Germline V gives CDR1 SGHNT, CDR2 YYREEE (reference sequence). For the CDR3, the DNA is TGTGCCAGCAGCTTGGTTACAGCCTACGAGCAGTACTTC. This translates into CASSLVTAYEQYF.

The chain has TRBV20-1 and TRBJ1-1; D is unclear. V was trimmed by 3 bases and J by 5 bases, leaving 7 bases between them. The CDR3 consists of 11 residues. Germline CDR1 and CDR2: DFQATT and SNEGSKA (reference sequence). The CDR3 protein is CSASRETEAFF. CDR3 DNA sequence: TGCAGTGCTAGCCGGGAAACTGAAGCTTTCTTT.

The chain has TRBV14 and TRBJ2-1; 9 bases line up with TRBD2. Germline values: CDR1 SGHDN, CDR2 FVKESK. Germline trimming cut 1 base from V and 4 bases from J; bases unmatched to any gene: 2. CDR3 length: 15 residues. CDR3 in amino acids: CASSQGAGGYNEQFF. The CDR3 nucleotides are TGTGCCAGCAGCCAAGGAGCGGGAGGTTACAATGAGCAGTTCTTC.

The CDR3 coding sequence is TGTGCCAGCAGCTTGGCGGCGGGGGGTGTTACAGATACGCAGTATTTT. Its translation is CASSLAAGGVTDTQYF. The genes are TRBV7-3 and TRBJ2-3, with 8 bases identical to TRBD2. CDR1 and CDR2 (germline): SGHTA, FQGTGA. V shed 3 bases, J shed 3 bases, and the junction held 8 bases outside the gene matches. This CDR3 has 16 residues.

The chain links TRBV5-1 to TRBJ2-5; 13 bases are shared with TRBD2. The V gene's germline CDR1 is SGHRS and CDR2 YFSETQ. J was trimmed by 10 bases and V by 5 bases; bases with no gene match: 11. CDR3 size: 15 residues. CDR3 amino acids: CASRQGTSGVQDQYF. The CDR3 DNA sequence: TGCGCCAGCAGACAAGGGACTAGCGGGGTCCAGGACCAGTACTTC.

The chain uses TRBV6-5 and TRBJ2-7; 7 bases line up with TRBD1. The V segment lost 7 bases and the J segment 5 bases; nucleotides outside the gene matches: 11. This CDR3 contains 14 residues. Germline V gene lookup returns CDR1 MNHEY and CDR2 SVGAGI. The CDR3 DNA sequence: TGTGCCAGCAAAAGAACAGGGGTGAGGGACGAGCAGTACTTC. This sequence encodes CASKRTGVRDEQYF.

The chain employs TRBV11-2 and TRBJ2-1; TRBD2 matches 13 bases. The CDR3 is 16 residues long. From germline, CDR1 is SGHAT and CDR2 FQNNGV. With V trimmed by 1 base and J by 9 bases, 6 bases remained unmatched. The CDR3 region is CASSLVGTSGVVEQFF. In DNA, the CDR3 is TGTGCCAGCAGCTTAGTAGGGACTAGCGGGGTGGTTGAGCAGTTCTTC.

V usage is TRBV5-1 and J usage is TRBJ2-1; D may be TRBD2 (6 bases). CDR1 SGHRS and CDR2 YFSETQ come from the germline V gene. The germline V and J ends were trimmed by 7 bases and 0 bases, with 11 bases remaining between them. The CDR3 loop spans 14 amino acids. CDR3 in amino acids: CASLRDSSYNEQFF. The CDR3 region has the DNA TGCGCCAGCCTTCGGGACTCCTCCTACAATGAGCAGTTCTTC. The full variable domain, completed using reference TRBV5-1 and TRBJ2-1, is KAGVTQTPRYLIKTRGQQVTLSCSPISGHRSVSWYQQTPGQGLQFLFEYFSETQRNKGNFPGRFSGRQFSNSRSEMNVSTLELGDSALYLCASLRDSSYNEQFFGPGTRLTVL.

The rearrangement links TRBV6-2 or TRBV6-3 to TRBJ2-3; D is possibly TRBD1 (7 bases). Deletions cut 6 bases from V and 1 base from J, with 14 bases between. CDR1 and CDR2 (germline): MNHEY, SVGEGT. The CDR3 sequence is 15 residues long. CDR3 nucleotides: TGTGCCAGCAGCCTCCAGGGGGGAGGCACAGATACGCAGTATTTT. This encodes CASSLQGGGTDTQYF.

V and J are TRBV19 and TRBJ2-1; 15 nucleotides agree with TRBD2. Per the germline V gene, CDR1 is LNHDA and CDR2 is SQIVND (reference sequence). CDR3 length: 17 residues. The V and J ends lost 8 bases and 1 base, in that order; junction bases with no gene match: 6. CDR3 amino acids: CASCGLAGGRSYNEQFF. DNA of the CDR3: TGTGCCAGTTGTGGACTAGCGGGAGGGAGGTCCTACAATGAGCAGTTCTTC.

This clone was observed a single time. V and J are TRBV19 and TRBJ2-4; 12 bases agree with TRBD2. The CDR3 covers 19 residues. J gave up 0 bases and V 3 bases, and 9 bases lay outside the gene matches. Germline V gene data show CDR1 as LNHDA and CDR2 as SQIVND (reference sequence). Here the CDR3 DNA reads TGTGCCAGTAGTATCCCGGGACTAGCGGGTACCCTAGCCAAAAACATTCAGTACTTC. It is translated as CASSIPGLAGTLAKNIQYF.

The CDR3 bases are TGTGCCAGCAGCTTAGCCCGGTACAATGAGCAGTTCTTC. Encoded protein: CASSLARYNEQFF. V and J are TRBV11-2 and TRBJ2-1; D is undetermined. This CDR3 region has 13 residues. Trimming left V 1 base short and J 4 bases short, with 5 bases between. CDR1 is SGHAT, CDR2 FQNNGV, per germline. The variable domain in full, with the rest retrieved from reference TRBV11-2 and TRBJ2-1, is EAGVAQSPRYKIIEKRQSVAFWCNPISGHATLYWYQQILGQGPKLLIQFQNNGVVDDSQLPKDRFSAERLKGVDSTLKIQPAKLEDSAVYLCASSLARYNEQFFGPGTRLTVL.

The genes are TRBV30 and TRBJ1-1, with D hard to call. Deletions cut 5 bases from V and 11 bases from J, with 12 bases between. CDR3 length equals 10 residues. Germline CDR1 reads GTSNPN; CDR2 reads SVGIG (reference sequence). The CDR3 nucleotides are TGTGCCTGGGGGAATTCAGCGGCTTTCTTT. Translation gives CAWGNSAAFF.

The CDR3 spells CASSLVREAPYEQYF. The CDR3 region has the DNA TGTGCCAGCAGTCTTGTTCGAGAGGCCCCCTACGAGCAGTACTTC. The V gene is TRBV6-5, the J gene TRBJ2-7; D gene ambiguous. The CDR3 runs 15 residues. Between the trimmed V and J ends, which lost 5 bases and 2 bases, there was a span of 16 bases. Germline V CDR1 and CDR2: MNHEY, SVGAGI.

The J gene is TRBJ2-3, the V gene TRBV2, with 10 positions matching TRBD2. The ends lost 9 bases at V and 0 bases at J; junction bases unmatched: 6. Looked up from germline, CDR1 is SNHLY and CDR2 is FYNNEI. The CDR3 loop spans 15 amino acids. The CDR3 sequence is CARRTSGMSTDTQYF. CDR3 DNA sequence: TGTGCCAGACGGACTAGCGGAATGAGCACAGATACGCAGTATTTT.

The genes are TRBV3-1 (or the pseudogene TRBV3-2) and TRBJ2-7; weak D call: TRBD1 (6 bases). Germline V gives CDR1 LGHDT, CDR2 YNNKEL (reference sequence). The CDR3 runs to 15 residues. With 0 bases removed from V and 1 base from J, the gap between germline ends came to 10 bases. For the CDR3, the DNA is TGTGCCAGCAGCCAAGACCAGGGGTGGTCCTACGAGCAGTACTTC. This translates into CASSQDQGWSYEQYF.

The V gene is TRBV27, the J gene TRBJ1-1; no reliable D call. This CDR3 contains 13 residues. Trimming cost V 3 bases and J 1 base, with 6 bases left between them. Germline V gives CDR1 MNHEY, CDR2 SMNVEV (reference sequence). CDR3 nucleotide sequence: TGTGCCAGCAGTTTCGCGGAGAACACTGAAGCTTTCTTT. It encodes CASSFAENTEAFF.